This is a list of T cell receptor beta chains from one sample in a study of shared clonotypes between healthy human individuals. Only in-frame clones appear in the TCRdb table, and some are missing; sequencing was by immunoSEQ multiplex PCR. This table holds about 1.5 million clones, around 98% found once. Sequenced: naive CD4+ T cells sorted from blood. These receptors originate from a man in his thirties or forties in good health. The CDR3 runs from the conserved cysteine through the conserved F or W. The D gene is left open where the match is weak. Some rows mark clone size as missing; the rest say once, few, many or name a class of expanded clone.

TGCAGCGTGGGTCCGAACACTGAAGCTTTCTTT,CSVGPNTEAFF,-,-,TRBV29-1,TRBJ1-1
TGCGCCAGCAGCTTGGTAGGGGGCGGAAGCTCCTACGAGCAGTACTTC,CASSLVGGGSSYEQYF,-,TRBD1,TRBV5-1,TRBJ2-7
TGTGCCAGCAGTTTCTCCGGGACACTCTTTCACTATGGCTACACCTTC,CASSFSGTLFHYGYTF,-,-,TRBV27,TRBJ1-2
TGTGCCAGCAGCGTAGATCATGCCAGAGTGGGCACCATATATTTT,CASSVDHARVGTIYF,-,-,TRBV9,TRBJ1-3
TGTGCCAGCAGTCCTGGGACATTTGGAAACACCATATATTTT,CASSPGTFGNTIYF,-,-,TRBV6-5,TRBJ1-3
TGTGCCAGCGGGGGTTCGTTCGGGGACAGAAAAACTAACTATGGCTACACCTTC,CASGGSFGDRKTNYGYTF,-,TRBD1,TRBV25-1,TRBJ1-2
TGTGCCAGCAGTTTCGACGGGGTAGGGGGCGAGCAGTACTTC,CASSFDGVGGEQYF,-,-,TRBV6-5,TRBJ2-7
TGCGCCAGCAGCCAAGGATTTCTGGGGAGGAGCTCCTACGAGCAGTACTTC,CASSQGFLGRSSYEQYF,-,-,TRBV4-1,TRBJ2-7
TGTGCCAGCAGTATCTATGCAGGGGGCGTTGTCCAGTTCTTC,CASSIYAGGVVQFF,-,TRBD1,TRBV5-5,TRBJ2-1
TGTGCCAGCTCACCAATATCTGAATCCTACGAGCAGTACTTC,CASSPISESYEQYF,-,-,TRBV18,TRBJ2-7
TGTGCCAGCAGCCCGGGACAGGGGGTGTACGAGCAGTACTTC,CASSPGQGVYEQYF,-,TRBD1,TRBV11-2,TRBJ2-7
TGTGCCAGTAGTATAAGGACAGGGGGCCTTCATCAGCCCCAGCATTTT,CASSIRTGGLHQPQHF,-,TRBD1,TRBV19,TRBJ1-5
TGTGCCAGCAGCTTGAGGACAGGGGAAGCCGGGGAGCTGTTTTTT,CASSLRTGEAGELFF,-,TRBD1,TRBV5-4,TRBJ2-2
TGTGCCAGCTCACCACCTGCAGAGACGAACACCGGGGAGCTGTTTTTT,CASSPPAETNTGELFF,-,-,TRBV18,TRBJ2-2
TGTGCCAGAAGCTCTACAACTAATGAAAAACTGTTTTTT,CARSSTTNEKLFF,-,-,TRBV5-3,TRBJ1-4
TGCAGCGTCGACGGGGGGAAGTATGGCTACACCTTC,CSVDGGKYGYTF,-,-,TRBV29-1,TRBJ1-2
TGTGCCAGCAGTTACCAGTTCTCTGGAAACACCATATATTTT,CASSYQFSGNTIYF,-,-,TRBV6-5,TRBJ1-3
TGTGCCATCAGTCAACCCGACAGGGGGAACTATGGCTACACCTTC,CAISQPDRGNYGYTF,-,TRBD1,TRBV10-3,TRBJ1-2
TGTGCCAGCTCACCACGTACCTACACCGGGGAGCTGTTTTTT,CASSPRTYTGELFF,-,-,TRBV18,TRBJ2-2
TGTGCCTGGAGTGTAAGGCAGGGGGTTCGCCCCGGGGAGCTGTTTTTT,CAWSVRQGVRPGELFF,-,TRBD1,TRBV30,TRBJ2-2
TGTGCCAGCAGTGAACCCCCTTCCTACGAGCAGTACTTC,CASSEPPSYEQYF,-,-,TRBV2,TRBJ2-7
TGCGCCAGCAGCCCTCGTGGGGCCGGGAACACTGAAGCTTTCTTT,CASSPRGAGNTEAFF,-,-,TRBV5-1,TRBJ1-1
TGTGCCAGCAGTGAAGGGAGGTCTGGGGCCAACGTCCTGACTTTC,CASSEGRSGANVLTF,-,-,TRBV6-1,TRBJ2-6
TGTGCCAGCAGTTACGTGTCCAGGACAGGGGGCACTGAAGCTTTCTTT,CASSYVSRTGGTEAFF,once,TRBD1,TRBV6-5,TRBJ1-1
TGTGCCATCAGCCCGGGGGGAGAGACCCAGTACTTC,CAISPGGETQYF,-,TRBD2,TRBV10-3,TRBJ2-5
TGCAGCGTTTCCCAGGGAACAGGGGAGATCGGGCCCCAGCATTTT,CSVSQGTGEIGPQHF,-,TRBD1,TRBV29-1,TRBJ1-5
TGTGCCACCAGCAGACTTGCACCGGGACAGGGAACTTACGAGCAGTACTTC,CATSRLAPGQGTYEQYF,-,TRBD1,TRBV15,TRBJ2-7
TGTGCCTGGAGTGGAGGGAGCCGTAGCACAGATACGCAGTATTTT,CAWSGGSRSTDTQYF,-,-,TRBV30,TRBJ2-3
TGTGCCAGCAGCCCACTCAGACTAGCGGGCAACCTGAGCTCCTACGAGCAGTACTTC,CASSPLRLAGNLSSYEQYF,-,-,TRBV21-1,TRBJ2-7
TGTGCCATCAGTGAGATGGTCGGCGAGCAGTACTTC,CAISEMVGEQYF,-,-,TRBV10-3,TRBJ2-7
TGTGCCAGCAGTGTACAGGGGGTCTACGAGCAGTACTTC,CASSVQGVYEQYF,-,TRBD1,TRBV28,TRBJ2-7
TGTGCCAGCTCACCGGCGTTGGCGGGAGCAGATACGCAGTATTTT,CASSPALAGADTQYF,-,TRBD2,TRBV18,TRBJ2-3
TGTGCCAGCAACTCAGACTCTGGGGCCAACGTCCTGACTTTC,CASNSDSGANVLTF,-,-,TRBV7-7,TRBJ2-6
TGTGCCAGCAGCTTTCCCAGGGGGTGGGGAGCTGAAGCTTTCTTT,CASSFPRGWGAEAFF,-,TRBD1,TRBV7-9,TRBJ1-1
TGTGCCAGCAGTGATGGACTATTCTACAATGAGCAGTTCTTC,CASSDGLFYNEQFF,-,-,TRBV6-4,TRBJ2-1
TGTGCCAGCAGCTTAGATGGGAGGGGACACCTTAACTATGGCTACACCTTC,CASSLDGRGHLNYGYTF,-,-,TRBV7-2,TRBJ1-2
TGTGCCAGCAGCCGAAACCGGGAGGGAAATCAGCCCCAGCATTTT,CASSRNREGNQPQHF,-,-,TRBV6-5,TRBJ1-5
TGTGCCAGCTCAATTTGGACAGGGGCCTTTACCTACAATGAGCAGTTCTTC,CASSIWTGAFTYNEQFF,-,TRBD1,TRBV18,TRBJ2-1
TGTGCCAGCAGGTCTAGCGGGATGAACACCGGGGAGCTGTTTTTT,CASRSSGMNTGELFF,-,TRBD2,TRBV28,TRBJ2-2
TGTGCCAGCAGTTTACGAGGCGGGGGATACAATGAGCAGTTCTTC,CASSLRGGGYNEQFF,-,TRBD2,TRBV27,TRBJ2-1
TGTGCCAGCAGCCCAGGGGGCTCCCAGCCCCAGCATTTT,CASSPGGSQPQHF,-,TRBD1,TRBV11-2,TRBJ1-5
TGTGCCAGCCACAGGGGATCAAACTATGGCTACACCTTC,CASHRGSNYGYTF,-,TRBD1,TRBV19,TRBJ1-2
TGTGCCAGCAGCTATCGGGAGGGTACGCAGTATTTT,CASSYREGTQYF,-,TRBD2,TRBV11-3,TRBJ2-3